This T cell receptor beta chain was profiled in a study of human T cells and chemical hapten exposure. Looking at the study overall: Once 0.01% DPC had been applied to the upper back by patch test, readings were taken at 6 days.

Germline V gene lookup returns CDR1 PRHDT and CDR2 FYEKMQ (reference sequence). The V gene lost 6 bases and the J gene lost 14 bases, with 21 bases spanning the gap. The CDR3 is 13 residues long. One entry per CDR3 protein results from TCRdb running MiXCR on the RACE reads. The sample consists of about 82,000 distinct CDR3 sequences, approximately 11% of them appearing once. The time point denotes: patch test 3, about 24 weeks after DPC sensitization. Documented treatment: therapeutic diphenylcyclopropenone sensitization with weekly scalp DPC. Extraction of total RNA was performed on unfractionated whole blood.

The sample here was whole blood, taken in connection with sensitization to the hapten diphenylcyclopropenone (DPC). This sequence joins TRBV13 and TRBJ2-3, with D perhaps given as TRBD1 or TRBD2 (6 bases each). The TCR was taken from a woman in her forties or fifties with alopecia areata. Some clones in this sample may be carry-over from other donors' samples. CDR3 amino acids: CASSLKGGLKRYF. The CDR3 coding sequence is TGTGCCAGCAGTTTGAAAGGGGGGTTGAAGCGGTATTTT. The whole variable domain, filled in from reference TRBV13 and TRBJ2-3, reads AAGVIQSPRHLIKEKRETATLKCYPIPRHDTVYWYQQGPGQDPQFLISFYEKMQSDKGSIPDRFSAQQFSDYHSELNMSSLELGDSALYFCASSLKGGLKRYFGPGTRLTVL.